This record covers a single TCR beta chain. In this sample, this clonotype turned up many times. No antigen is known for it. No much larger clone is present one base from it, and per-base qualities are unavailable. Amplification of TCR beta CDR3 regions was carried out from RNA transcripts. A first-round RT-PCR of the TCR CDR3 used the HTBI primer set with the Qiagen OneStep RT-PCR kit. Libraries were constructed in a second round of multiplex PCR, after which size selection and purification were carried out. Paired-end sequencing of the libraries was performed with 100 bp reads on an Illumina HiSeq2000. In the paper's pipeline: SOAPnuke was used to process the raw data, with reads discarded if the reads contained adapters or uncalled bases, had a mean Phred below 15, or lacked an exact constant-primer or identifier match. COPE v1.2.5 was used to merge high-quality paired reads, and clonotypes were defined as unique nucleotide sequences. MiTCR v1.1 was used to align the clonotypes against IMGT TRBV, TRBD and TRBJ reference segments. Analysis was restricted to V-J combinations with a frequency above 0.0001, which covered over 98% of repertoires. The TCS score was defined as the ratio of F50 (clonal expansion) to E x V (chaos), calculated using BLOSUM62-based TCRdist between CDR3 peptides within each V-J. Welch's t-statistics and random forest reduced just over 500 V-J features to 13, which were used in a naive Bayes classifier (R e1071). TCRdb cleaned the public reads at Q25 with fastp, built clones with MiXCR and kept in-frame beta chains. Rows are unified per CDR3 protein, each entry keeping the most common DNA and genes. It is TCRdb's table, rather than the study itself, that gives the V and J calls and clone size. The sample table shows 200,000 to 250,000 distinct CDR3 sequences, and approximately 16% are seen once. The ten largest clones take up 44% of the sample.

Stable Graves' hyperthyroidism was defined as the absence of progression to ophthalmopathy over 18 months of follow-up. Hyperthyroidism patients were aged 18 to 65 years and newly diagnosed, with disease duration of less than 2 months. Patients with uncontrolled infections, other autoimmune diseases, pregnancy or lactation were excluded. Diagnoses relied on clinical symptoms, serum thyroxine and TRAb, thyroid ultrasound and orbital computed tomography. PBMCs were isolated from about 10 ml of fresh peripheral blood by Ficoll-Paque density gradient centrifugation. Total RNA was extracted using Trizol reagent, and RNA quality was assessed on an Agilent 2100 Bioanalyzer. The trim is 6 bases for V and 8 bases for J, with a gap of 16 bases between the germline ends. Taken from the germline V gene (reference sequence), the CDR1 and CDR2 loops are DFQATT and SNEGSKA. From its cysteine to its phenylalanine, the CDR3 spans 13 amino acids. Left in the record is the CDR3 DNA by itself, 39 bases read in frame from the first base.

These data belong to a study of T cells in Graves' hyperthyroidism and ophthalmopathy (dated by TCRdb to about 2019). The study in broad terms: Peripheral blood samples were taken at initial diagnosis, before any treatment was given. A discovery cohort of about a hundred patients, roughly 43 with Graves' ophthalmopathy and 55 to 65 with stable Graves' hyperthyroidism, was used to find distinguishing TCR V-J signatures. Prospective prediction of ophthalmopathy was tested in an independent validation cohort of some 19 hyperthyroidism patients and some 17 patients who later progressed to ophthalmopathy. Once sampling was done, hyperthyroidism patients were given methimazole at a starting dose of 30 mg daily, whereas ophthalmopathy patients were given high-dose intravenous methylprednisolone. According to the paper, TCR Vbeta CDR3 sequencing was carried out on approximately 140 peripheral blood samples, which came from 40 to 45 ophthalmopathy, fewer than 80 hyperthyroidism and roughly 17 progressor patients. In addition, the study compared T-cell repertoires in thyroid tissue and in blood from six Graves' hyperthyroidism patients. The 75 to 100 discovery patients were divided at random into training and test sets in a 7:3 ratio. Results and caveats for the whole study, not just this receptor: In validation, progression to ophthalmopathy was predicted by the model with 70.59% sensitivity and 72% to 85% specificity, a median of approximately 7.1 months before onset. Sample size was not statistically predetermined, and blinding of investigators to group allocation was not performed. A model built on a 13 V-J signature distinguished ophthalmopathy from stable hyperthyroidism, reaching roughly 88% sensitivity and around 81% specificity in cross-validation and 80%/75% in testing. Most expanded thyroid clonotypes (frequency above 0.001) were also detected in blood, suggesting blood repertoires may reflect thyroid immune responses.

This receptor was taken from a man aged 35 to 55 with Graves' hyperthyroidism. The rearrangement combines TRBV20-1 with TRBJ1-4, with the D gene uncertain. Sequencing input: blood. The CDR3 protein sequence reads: CSASVGPREKLFF. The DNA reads TGCAGTGCCTCAGTGGGTCCACGAGAAAAACTGTTTTTT.